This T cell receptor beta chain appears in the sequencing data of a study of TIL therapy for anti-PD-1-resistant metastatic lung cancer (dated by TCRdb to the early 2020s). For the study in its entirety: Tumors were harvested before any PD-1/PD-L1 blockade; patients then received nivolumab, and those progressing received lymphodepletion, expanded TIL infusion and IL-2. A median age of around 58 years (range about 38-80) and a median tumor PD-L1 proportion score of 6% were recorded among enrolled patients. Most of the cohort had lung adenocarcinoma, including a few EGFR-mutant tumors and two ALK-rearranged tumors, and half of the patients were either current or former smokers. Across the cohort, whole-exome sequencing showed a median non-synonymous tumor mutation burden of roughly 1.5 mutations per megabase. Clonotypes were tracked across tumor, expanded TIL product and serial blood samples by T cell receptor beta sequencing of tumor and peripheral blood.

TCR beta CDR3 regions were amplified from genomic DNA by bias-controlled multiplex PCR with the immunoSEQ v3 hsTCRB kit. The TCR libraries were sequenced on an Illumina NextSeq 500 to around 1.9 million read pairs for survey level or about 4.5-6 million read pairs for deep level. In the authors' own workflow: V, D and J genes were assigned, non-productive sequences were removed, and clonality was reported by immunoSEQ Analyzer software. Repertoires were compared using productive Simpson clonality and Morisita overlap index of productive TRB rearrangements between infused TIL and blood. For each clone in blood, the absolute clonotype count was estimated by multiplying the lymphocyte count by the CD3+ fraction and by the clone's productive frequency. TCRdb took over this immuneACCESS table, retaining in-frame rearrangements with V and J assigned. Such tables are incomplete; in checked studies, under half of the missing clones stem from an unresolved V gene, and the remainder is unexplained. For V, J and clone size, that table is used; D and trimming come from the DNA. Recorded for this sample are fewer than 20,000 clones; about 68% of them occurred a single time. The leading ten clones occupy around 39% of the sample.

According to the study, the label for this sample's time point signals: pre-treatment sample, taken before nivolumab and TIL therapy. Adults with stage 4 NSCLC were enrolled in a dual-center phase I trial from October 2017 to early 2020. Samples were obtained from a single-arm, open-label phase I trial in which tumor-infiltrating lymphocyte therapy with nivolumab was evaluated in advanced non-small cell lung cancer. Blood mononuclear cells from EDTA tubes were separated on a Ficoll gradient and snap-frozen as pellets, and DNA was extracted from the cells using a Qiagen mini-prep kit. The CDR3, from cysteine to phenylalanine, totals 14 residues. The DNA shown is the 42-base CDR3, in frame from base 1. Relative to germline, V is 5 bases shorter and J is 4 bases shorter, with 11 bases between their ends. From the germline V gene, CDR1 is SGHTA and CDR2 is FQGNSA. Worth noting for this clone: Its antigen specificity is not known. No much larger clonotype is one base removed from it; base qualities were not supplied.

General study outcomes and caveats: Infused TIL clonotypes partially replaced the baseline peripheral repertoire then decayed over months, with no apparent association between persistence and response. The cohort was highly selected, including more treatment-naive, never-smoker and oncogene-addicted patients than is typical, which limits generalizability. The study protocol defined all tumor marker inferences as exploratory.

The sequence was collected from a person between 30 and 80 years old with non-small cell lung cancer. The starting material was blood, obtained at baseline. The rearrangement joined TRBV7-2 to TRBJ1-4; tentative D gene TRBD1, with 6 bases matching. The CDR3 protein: CASSPDSFNEKLFF. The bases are TGTGCCAGCAGCCCGGACAGCTTTAATGAAAAACTGTTTTTT.